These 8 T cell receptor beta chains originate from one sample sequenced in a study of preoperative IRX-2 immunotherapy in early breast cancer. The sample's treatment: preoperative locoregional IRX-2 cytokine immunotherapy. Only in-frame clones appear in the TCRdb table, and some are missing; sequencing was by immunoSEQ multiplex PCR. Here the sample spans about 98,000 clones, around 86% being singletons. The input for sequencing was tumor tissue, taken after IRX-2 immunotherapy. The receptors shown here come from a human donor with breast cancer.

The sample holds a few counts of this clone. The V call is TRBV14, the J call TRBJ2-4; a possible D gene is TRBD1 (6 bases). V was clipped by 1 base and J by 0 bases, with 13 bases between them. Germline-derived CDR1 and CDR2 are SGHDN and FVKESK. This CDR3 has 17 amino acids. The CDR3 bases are TGTGCCAGCAGCCAAGTTCAGGGGCCACAAGCCAAAAACATTCAGTACTTC. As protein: CASSQVQGPQAKNIQYF.

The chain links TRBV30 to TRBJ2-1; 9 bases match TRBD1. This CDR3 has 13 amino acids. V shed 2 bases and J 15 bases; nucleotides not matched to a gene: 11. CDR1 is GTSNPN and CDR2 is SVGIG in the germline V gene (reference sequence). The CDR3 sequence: CAWSPPGTGLRFF. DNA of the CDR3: TGTGCCTGGAGTCCCCCCGGGACAGGGTTGAGGTTCTTC.

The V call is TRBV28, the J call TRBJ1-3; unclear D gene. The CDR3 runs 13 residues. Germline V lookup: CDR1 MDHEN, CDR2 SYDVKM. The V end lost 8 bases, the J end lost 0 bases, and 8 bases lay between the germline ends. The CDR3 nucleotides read TGTGCCAGCCGCCGTGTCTCTGGAAACACCATATATTTT. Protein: CASRRVSGNTIYF.

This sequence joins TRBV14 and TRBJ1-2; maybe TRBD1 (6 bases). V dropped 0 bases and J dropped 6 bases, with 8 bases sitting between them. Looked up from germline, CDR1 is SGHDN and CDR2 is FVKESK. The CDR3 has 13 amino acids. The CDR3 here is CASSQDYRDGYTF. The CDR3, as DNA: TGTGCCAGCAGCCAAGACTACAGGGATGGCTACACCTTC.

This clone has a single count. The CDR3 loop reads CARVLTWACGEKLFF. The CDR3 DNA reads TGTGCCAGGGTTTTGACTTGGGCGTGCGGGGAAAAACTGTTTTTT. The rearrangement joins TRBV25-1 to TRBJ1-4; D is uncertain. CDR1 and CDR2 from the germline V gene are MGHDK and SYGVNS. Trimming left V 9 bases short and J 8 bases short, with 22 bases between. This CDR3 is built from 15 residues.

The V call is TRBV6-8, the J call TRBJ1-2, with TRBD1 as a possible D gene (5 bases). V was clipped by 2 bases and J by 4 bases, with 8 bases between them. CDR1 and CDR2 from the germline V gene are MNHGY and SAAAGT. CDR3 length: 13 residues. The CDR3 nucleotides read TGTGCCAGCAGTTACAGAGACAGCTATGGCTACACCTTC. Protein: CASSYRDSYGYTF.

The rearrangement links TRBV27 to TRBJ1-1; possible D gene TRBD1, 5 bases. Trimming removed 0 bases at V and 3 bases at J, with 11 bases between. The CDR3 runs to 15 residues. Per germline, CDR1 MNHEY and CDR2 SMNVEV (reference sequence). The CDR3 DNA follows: TGTGCCAGCAGTTTATCGTCGGGGGATGACACTGAAGCTTTCTTT. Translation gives CASSLSSGDDTEAFF.

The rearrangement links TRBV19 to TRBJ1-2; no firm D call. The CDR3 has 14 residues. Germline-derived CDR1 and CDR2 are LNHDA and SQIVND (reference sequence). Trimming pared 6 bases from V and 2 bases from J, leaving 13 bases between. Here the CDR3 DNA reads TGTGCCAGTAGCCGTCAGGCGGTAAACTATGGCTACACCTTC. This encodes CASSRQAVNYGYTF.